Following are 14 T cell receptor beta chains from one sample sequenced in a study of patients and donors after allogeneic stem cell transplantation. Via MiXCR, TCRdb re-called the RT-PCR reads, giving one row per CDR3 protein. Of about 150,000 distinct CDR3 sequences in the sample, about 24% were seen once. Specimen: blood, either unsorted or a sorted T cell fraction (not recorded which). These receptors were taken from a human donor who was either an allogeneic HSCT recipient or a stem cell or donor lymphocyte infusion donor (not recorded which). It is not recorded whose cells these are; they may come from a transplant donor.

The chain joins TRBV27 to TRBJ1-1; D is unclear. V was shortened by 5 bases and J by 1 base, with 14 bases between the two germline ends. The CDR3 contains 15 residues. Germline-derived CDR1 and CDR2 are MNHEY and SMNVEV (reference sequence). CDR3 nucleotide sequence: TGTGCCAGCAGTCCTTTCCAGTACGGGAACACTGAAGCTTTCTTT. Protein product: CASSPFQYGNTEAFF.

This chain uses TRBV10-3 with TRBJ2-2, with unresolved D. Per the germline V gene, CDR1 is ENHRY and CDR2 is SYGVKD. The CDR3 extends over 14 amino acids. The V gene lost 3 bases and the J gene lost 0 bases, with 5 bases spanning the gap. CDR3 bases: TGTGCCATCAGTGACAGCACGAACACCGGGGAGCTGTTTTTT. It yields the protein CAISDSTNTGELFF.

The rearrangement joins TRBV7-9 to TRBJ2-7; 8 positions agree with TRBD2. V shed 6 bases, J shed 5 bases, and the junction held 9 bases outside the gene matches. CDR1 is SEHNR and CDR2 is FQNEAQ in the germline V gene (reference sequence). This CDR3 is 14 amino acids long. CDR3 in amino acids: CASSLSGNENEQYF. For the CDR3, the DNA is TGTGCCAGCAGTCTTAGCGGGAACGAGAACGAGCAGTACTTC.

The sample holds a few counts of this clonotype. The V and J genes are TRBV6-4 and TRBJ1-1, with a tentative D call TRBD1 (6 bases). In germline, CDR1 is MRHNA, CDR2 SNTAGT. Trimming pared 4 bases from V and 2 bases from J, leaving 17 bases between. The CDR3 is 16 amino acids. The CDR3 loop is CASSANGGALNTEAFF. The DNA of the CDR3 is TGTGCCAGCAGTGCGAACGGGGGGGCGTTAAACACTGAAGCTTTCTTT.

This clonotype was observed a few times. The gene calls are TRBV5-1 and TRBJ2-7; D perhaps matches TRBD2 (5 bases). From germline, CDR1 is SGHRS and CDR2 YFSETQ. The CDR3 is 14 amino acids. Trimming shortened V by 2 bases and J by 1 base, and 10 bases separated the two germline ends. This CDR3 reads CASSFSLDSYEQYF. The CDR3 region has the DNA TGCGCCAGCAGCTTTTCACTAGATTCCTACGAGCAGTACTTC.

This clonotype was seen many times. This CDR3 reads CASSSDGESPYGYTF. The CDR3 DNA sequence: TGTGCCAGCAGCTCGGACGGGGAGTCCCCCTATGGCTACACCTTC. The chain links TRBV21-1 to TRBJ1-2. TRBV21-1 represents a pseudogene. CDR3 length: 15 residues.

This clonotype was counted between two and nine times. The chain is built from TRBV12-3 or TRBV12-4 and TRBJ1-3; tentatively, D is TRBD1 (6 bases). The V end was cut by 3 bases, the J end by 0 bases, with 21 bases between. This CDR3 comprises 19 residues. The CDR3 sequence: CASSFILPGHSFSGNTIYF. CDR3 DNA sequence: TGTGCCAGCAGTTTTATCCTCCCGGGACATTCCTTCTCTGGAAACACCATATATTTT.

This clonotype was observed a single time. The J gene is TRBJ2-6, the V gene TRBV15; D gene unclear. The CDR3 is made up of 17 amino acids. Between the trimmed V and J ends, which lost 1 base and 0 bases, there was a span of 10 bases. Germline CDR1 LNHNV, CDR2 YYDKDF (reference sequence). The CDR3 coding sequence is TGTGCCACCAGCAGAGCATCCGTATTCTCTGGGGCCAACGTCCTGACTTTC. This codes for CATSRASVFSGANVLTF.

The rearrangement uses TRBV10-3 and TRBJ2-5, with D unresolved. This CDR3 has 17 amino acids. Germline CDR1 is ENHRY and CDR2 is SYGVKD. Trimming stripped 5 bases from V and 5 bases from J, with 24 bases between. The DNA for the CDR3 is TGTGCCATCAGTTCCAGTCCTTACGGTGCCGAGTGGGAGACCCAGTACTTC. Translating gives CAISSSPYGAEWETQYF.

This clonotype came up a few times. The V gene is TRBV5-1, the J gene TRBJ2-1; 9 bases agree with TRBD1. V trimming: 4 bases; J trimming: 12 bases; junction bases outside the gene matches: 2. Germline CDR1 and CDR2: SGHRS and YFSETQ. This CDR3 is built from 11 residues. CDR3: CASSQDRGQFF. In DNA form, the CDR3 reads TGCGCCAGCAGCCAGGACAGGGGGCAGTTCTTC.

The gene calls are TRBV5-1 and TRBJ2-5; no firm D call. Germline V gene data show CDR1 as SGHRS and CDR2 as YFSETQ. CDR3 size: 14 residues. V lost 1 base to trimming and J lost 5 bases, with 12 bases between them. The DNA of the CDR3 is TGCGCCAGCAGCTTGTCGGCTTACGAGGAGACCCAGTACTTC. It is translated as CASSLSAYEETQYF.

In its sample, this clonotype was seen once. At one end the junction does not follow the germline gene, possibly because of a read error. This chain connects TRBV7-2 to TRBJ2-1, with 12 bases identical to TRBD2. The CDR3 has 17 residues. Germline V lookup: CDR1 SGHTA, CDR2 FQGNSA. CDR3: CASSLASLAGGYNEQFF. The CDR3 DNA sequence: TGTGCCAGCAGCTTAGCGAGTCTAGCGGGGGGGTACAATGAGCAGTTCTTT.

There are a few counts of this clonotype. This sequence joins TRBV5-1 and TRBJ2-1, with TRBD2 as a possible D gene (6 bases). The CDR3 covers 16 residues. The germline V gene has CDR1 SGHRS and CDR2 YFSETQ. Deletions cut 4 bases from V and 0 bases from J, with 14 bases between. The CDR3 loop is CASSAGGTSSYNEQFF. CDR3 nucleotides: TGCGCCAGCAGCGCCGGAGGGACGAGCTCCTACAATGAGCAGTTCTTC.

V usage is TRBV20-1 and J usage is TRBJ2-3, with 14 bases identical to TRBD2. Germline V gives CDR1 DFQATT, CDR2 SNEGSKA (reference sequence). V lost 3 bases and J lost 6; bases outside the gene matches: 8. The CDR3 totals 16 residues. CDR3 DNA sequence: TGCAGTGCTAGCGAGCGACTAGCGGGGGGGCTTGATACGCAGTATTTT. Its protein product is CSASERLAGGLDTQYF.